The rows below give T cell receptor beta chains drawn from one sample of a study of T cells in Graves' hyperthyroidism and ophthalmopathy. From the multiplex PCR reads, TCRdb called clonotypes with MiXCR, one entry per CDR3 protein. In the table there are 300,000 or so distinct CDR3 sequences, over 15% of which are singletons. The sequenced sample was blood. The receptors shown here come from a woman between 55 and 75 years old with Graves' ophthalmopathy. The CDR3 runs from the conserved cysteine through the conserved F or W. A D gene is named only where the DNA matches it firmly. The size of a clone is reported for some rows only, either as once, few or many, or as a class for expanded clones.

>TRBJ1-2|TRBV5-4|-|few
CASKGGGYSGYTF
TGTGCCAGCAAAGGGGGAGGCTATTCTGGCTACACCTTC
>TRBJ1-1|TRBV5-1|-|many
CASSLMTNTEAFF
TGCGCCAGCAGCTTGATGACGAACACTGAAGCTTTCTTT
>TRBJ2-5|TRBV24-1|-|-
CATSVGQNQETQYF
TGTGCCACCAGTGTAGGACAGAACCAAGAGACCCAGTACTTC
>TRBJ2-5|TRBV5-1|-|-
CASSFGPQGTQYF
TGCGCCAGCAGCTTTGGGCCCCAGGGGACCCAGTACTTC
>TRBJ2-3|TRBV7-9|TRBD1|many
CASSPLDRVRTDTQYF
TGTGCCAGCAGCCCTCTGGACAGGGTTCGCACAGATACGCAGTATTTT
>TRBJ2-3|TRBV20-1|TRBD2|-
CSASVAGGSGATDTQYF
TGCAGTGCTAGCGTTGCGGGGGGTTCTGGAGCCACAGATACGCAGTATTTT
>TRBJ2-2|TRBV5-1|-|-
CASSFFDIIPTGELFF
TGCGCCAGCAGCTTTTTTGACATAATCCCAACCGGGGAGCTGTTTTTT
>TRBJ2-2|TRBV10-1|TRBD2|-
CASPFTTSGGSSGELFF
TGTGCCAGCCCTTTTACCACTAGCGGGGGGTCTTCCGGGGAGCTGTTTTTT
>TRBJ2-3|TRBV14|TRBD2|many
CASSPWTSGGDTQYF
TGTGCCAGCAGCCCATGGACTAGCGGGGGAGATACGCAGTATTTT
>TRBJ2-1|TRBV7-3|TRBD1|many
CASSLSSSLTGVNEQFF
TGTGCCAGCAGCTTATCCAGCAGTCTGACAGGGGTCAATGAGCAGTTCTTC
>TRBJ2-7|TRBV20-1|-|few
CSATRQGGFYEQYF
TGCAGTGCTACTCGACAGGGAGGGTTTTACGAGCAGTACTTC
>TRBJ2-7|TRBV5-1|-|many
CASSPTTGTEPYEQYF
TGCGCCAGCAGCCCTACCACCGGGACTGAACCCTACGAGCAGTACTTC
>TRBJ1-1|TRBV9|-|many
CASSVTSLNTEAFF
TGTGCCAGCAGCGTAACGAGCCTGAACACTGAAGCTTTCTTT
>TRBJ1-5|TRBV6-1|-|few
CASSEMSNQPQHF
TGTGCCAGCAGTGAAATGAGCAATCAGCCCCAGCATTTT
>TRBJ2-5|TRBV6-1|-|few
CASTRLGVQETQYF
TGTGCCAGCACCAGATTGGGGGTCCAAGAGACCCAGTACTTC
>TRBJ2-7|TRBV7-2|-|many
CASSLASGSYEQYF
TGTGCCAGCAGCTTAGCGTCCGGAAGCTACGAGCAGTACTTC
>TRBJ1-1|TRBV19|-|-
CASSMRQGNTEAFF
TGTGCCAGTAGTATGCGCCAGGGGAACACTGAAGCTTTCTTT
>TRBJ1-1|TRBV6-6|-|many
CASSYSEMNTEAFF
TGTGCCAGCAGTTACTCTGAGATGAACACTGAAGCTTTCTTT
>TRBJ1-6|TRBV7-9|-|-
CASSLDRRTYNSPLHF
TGTGCCAGCAGCTTAGATCGACGGACCTATAATTCACCCCTCCACTTT
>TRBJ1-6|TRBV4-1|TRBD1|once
CASSAWTGNNSPLHF
TGCGCCAGCAGCGCATGGACAGGGAACAATTCACCCCTCCACTTT
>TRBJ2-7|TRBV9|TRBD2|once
CASSVMASGEQYF
TGTGCCAGCAGCGTTATGGCTAGCGGCGAGCAGTACTTC
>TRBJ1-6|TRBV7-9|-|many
CASRLMNSPLHF
TGTGCCAGCAGACTCATGAATTCACCCCTCCACTTT
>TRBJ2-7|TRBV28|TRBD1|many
CASSKGQGLSYEQYF
TGTGCCAGCAGTAAAGGACAGGGACTCTCCTACGAGCAGTACTTC
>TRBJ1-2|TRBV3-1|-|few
CASSLWTGSTNYGYTF
TGTGCCAGCAGCCTCTGGACGGGGAGTACTAACTATGGCTACACCTTC
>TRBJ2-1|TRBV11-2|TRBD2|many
CASSLDYSGVYNEQFF
TGTGCCAGCAGCTTAGACTATAGCGGGGTTTACAATGAGCAGTTCTTC
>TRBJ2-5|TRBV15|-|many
CATSVGRGQETQYF
TGTGCCACCAGCGTAGGGCGGGGACAAGAGACCCAGTACTTC
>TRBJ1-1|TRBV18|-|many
CASSPMGMNTEAFF
TGTGCCAGCTCACCAATGGGGATGAACACTGAAGCTTTCTTT
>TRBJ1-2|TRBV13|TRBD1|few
CASSSGQGAAWGYGYTF
TGTGCCAGCAGCTCCGGACAGGGGGCTGCCTGGGGCTATGGCTACACCTTC
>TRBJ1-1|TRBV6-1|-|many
CASRQGMMSEAFF
TGTGCCAGCAGACAGGGAATGATGTCTGAAGCTTTCTTT
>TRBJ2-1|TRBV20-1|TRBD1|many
CSAPTRTGYHNEQFF
TGCAGTGCTCCAACAAGGACAGGGTACCACAATGAGCAGTTCTTC
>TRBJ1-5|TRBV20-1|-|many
CSAARGAPNQPQHF
TGCAGTGCAGCCCGGGGGGCGCCGAATCAGCCCCAGCATTTT
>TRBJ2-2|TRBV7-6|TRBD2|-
CASSLGGTTRGTGELFF
TGTGCCAGCAGCTTAGGAGGGACTACAAGGGGCACCGGGGAGCTGTTTTTT
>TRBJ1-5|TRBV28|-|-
CASSLFETGAQHF
TGTGCCAGCAGTTTATTCGAGACTGGGGCCCAGCATTTT
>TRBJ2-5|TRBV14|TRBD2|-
CASSVAGVQETQYF
TGTGCCAGCAGTGTAGCGGGCGTCCAAGAGACCCAGTACTTC
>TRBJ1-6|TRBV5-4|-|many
CASSFPESPLHF
TGTGCCAGCAGCTTCCCGGAATCACCCCTCCACTTT
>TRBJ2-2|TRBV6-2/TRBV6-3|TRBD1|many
CASRSGQTTGELFF
TGTGCCAGCAGATCGGGACAGACTACCGGGGAGCTGTTTTTT
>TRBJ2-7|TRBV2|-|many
CASSGPGRSSYEQYF
TGTGCCAGCAGTGGCCCGGGTAGATCTAGCTACGAGCAGTACTTC
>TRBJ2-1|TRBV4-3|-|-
CASSAEFGRTYNEQFF
TGCGCCAGCAGCGCAGAGTTTGGTCGAACCTACAATGAGCAGTTCTTC
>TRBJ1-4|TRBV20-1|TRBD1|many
CSARVGQGAGSTREKLFF
TGCAGTGCTAGAGTGGGACAGGGGGCCGGGTCGACGAGGGAAAAACTGTTTTTT
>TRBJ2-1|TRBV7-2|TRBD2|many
CASSFRLAGGHNEQFF
TGTGCCAGCAGCTTCAGACTAGCGGGGGGGCACAATGAGCAGTTCTTC
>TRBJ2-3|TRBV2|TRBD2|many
CATVGGGGTDTQYF
TGTGCCACCGTCGGCGGGGGAGGCACAGATACGCAGTATTTT
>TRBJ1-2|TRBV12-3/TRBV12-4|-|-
CASSFVSPNYGYTF
TGTGCCAGCAGTTTCGTCAGCCCTAACTATGGCTACACCTTC